Each of the 11 T cell receptor beta chains below was sequenced from the same sample in a study of blood T cell repertoires in COVID-19. Generated by immunoSEQ multiplex PCR, the TCRdb table keeps only in-frame clones and is missing some. The sample has some 700,000 clones, 85% to 90% seen once. The sample comprised peripheral blood. These receptors were taken from a woman between 18 and 30 years old with acute or convalescent COVID-19.

V usage is TRBV5-1 and J usage is TRBJ2-3; 10 bases match TRBD2. Germline trimming cut 1 base from V and 11 bases from J; bases unmatched to any gene: 7. Per the germline V gene, CDR1 is SGHRS and CDR2 is YFSETQ. This CDR3 region has 14 residues. CDR3 loop: CASSLLAGAGEQYF. The CDR3, as DNA: TGCGCCAGCAGCTTGCTAGCGGGGGCCGGCGAGCAGTATTTT.

The chain recombines TRBV19 with TRBJ1-5, with D possibly TRBD1 on 5 matching bases. The CDR3 runs to 12 residues. The germline V gene has CDR1 LNHDA and CDR2 SQIVND (reference sequence). V was shortened by 10 bases and J by 3 bases, with 10 bases between the two germline ends. The CDR3 is CAIGVANQPQHF. The CDR3, as DNA: TGTGCCATAGGGGTTGCCAATCAGCCCCAGCATTTT.

V is TRBV6-1 and J is TRBJ1-1, with a weak D call TRBD1 (5 bases). Trimming cost V 6 bases and J 0 bases, with 23 bases left between them. The germline gives CDR1 MNHNS, CDR2 SASEGT. This CDR3 spans 18 amino acids. CDR3 amino acids: CASSESTELAFMNTEAFF. The CDR3 DNA sequence: TGTGCCAGCAGCGAATCGACAGAGCTGGCTTTCATGAACACTGAAGCTTTCTTT.

The chain combines TRBV27 with TRBJ1-5; the D gene is possibly TRBD1 (6 bases). This CDR3 spans 17 amino acids. V was clipped by 6 bases and J by 4 bases, with 22 bases between them. Germline assignment: CDR1 MNHEY and CDR2 SMNVEV (reference sequence). The CDR3 reads CASRILPTTGNNQPQHF. In DNA, the CDR3 is TGTGCCAGCAGAATATTACCTACGACAGGAAATAATCAGCCCCAGCATTTT.

V is TRBV4-2 and J is TRBJ1-2; no definite D call. The CDR3 totals 17 residues. Germline loops: CDR1 LGHNA, CDR2 YNFKEQ. V lost 0 bases and J 1 base, leaving 15 bases between the germline ends. In DNA, the CDR3 is TGTGCCAGCAGCCAAGATTCGGATACGACTCTTAACTATGGCTACACCTTC. It translates to CASSQDSDTTLNYGYTF.

The chain recombines TRBV7-9 with TRBJ2-1; no firm D call. The germline V gene encodes CDR1 SEHNR and CDR2 FQNEAQ (reference sequence). With 4 bases removed from V and 15 bases from J, the gap between germline ends came to 13 bases. The CDR3 runs 11 residues. The CDR3: CASSSGEIRFF. The CDR3, as DNA: TGTGCCAGCAGCTCCGGAGAGATTCGGTTCTTC. Using reference TRBV7-9 and TRBJ2-1 for the parts outside the CDR3, the full variable domain is DTGVSQNPRHKITKRGQNVTFRCDPISEHNRLYWYRQTLGQGPEFLTYFQNEAQLEKSRLLSDRFSAERPKGSFSTLEIQRTEQGDSAMYLCASSSGEIRFFGPGTRLTVL.

This clone appeared once. The CDR3 DNA is TGTGCCAGCAGCCAAGTCGACACGTATGGCTACACCTTC. Translated, it gives CASSQVDTYGYTF. The chain uses TRBV3-1 (or the pseudogene TRBV3-2) and TRBJ1-2; D is unclear. Trimming removed 1 base at V and 5 bases at J, with 8 bases between. CDR3 size: 13 residues. Germline V gives CDR1 LGHDT, CDR2 YNNKEL (reference sequence).

The chain combines TRBV6-1 with TRBJ1-5; D is ambiguous. CDR3 size: 16 residues. V was cut by 3 bases and J by 0 bases, with 12 bases left in between. Germline CDR1 MNHNS, CDR2 SASEGT. As DNA, the CDR3 is TGTGCCAGCAGTGATGATACAGCTTATAGCAATCAGCCCCAGCATTTT. Translating it yields CASSDDTAYSNQPQHF.

In this sample, this clone turned up once. The rearrangement joins TRBV5-1 to TRBJ1-1; D gene uncertain. This CDR3 has 15 residues. V was clipped by 3 bases and J by 0 bases, with 12 bases between them. Germline CDR1 reads SGHRS; CDR2 reads YFSETQ. In nucleotides, the CDR3 is TGCGCCAGCAGCTCCCCTGAGGGCCTGAACACTGAAGCTTTCTTT. Its protein product is CASSSPEGLNTEAFF.

The J gene is TRBJ2-3, the V gene TRBV7-9, with 7 bases identical to TRBD1. With V trimmed by 4 bases and J by 0 bases, 4 bases remained unmatched. Germline CDR1 reads SEHNR; CDR2 reads FQNEAQ (reference sequence). The CDR3 contains 15 residues. This CDR3 is CASSWGQKSTDTQYF. The CDR3, as DNA: TGTGCCAGCAGCTGGGGACAGAAAAGCACAGATACGCAGTATTTT. Together with reference TRBV7-9 and TRBJ2-3, the CDR3 gives the full variable domain: DTGVSQNPRHKITKRGQNVTFRCDPISEHNRLYWYRQTLGQGPEFLTYFQNEAQLEKSRLLSDRFSAERPKGSFSTLEIQRTEQGDSAMYLCASSWGQKSTDTQYFGPGTRLTVL.

This sequence joins TRBV7-7 and TRBJ1-3; D is uncertain. From germline, CDR1 is SSHAT and CDR2 FNYEAQ (reference sequence). This CDR3 contains 12 residues. Trimming stripped 5 bases from V and 4 bases from J, with 6 bases between. CDR3 nucleotides: TGTGCCAGCAGCCCGGAGGGAAACACCATATATTTT. Its protein product is CASSPEGNTIYF.